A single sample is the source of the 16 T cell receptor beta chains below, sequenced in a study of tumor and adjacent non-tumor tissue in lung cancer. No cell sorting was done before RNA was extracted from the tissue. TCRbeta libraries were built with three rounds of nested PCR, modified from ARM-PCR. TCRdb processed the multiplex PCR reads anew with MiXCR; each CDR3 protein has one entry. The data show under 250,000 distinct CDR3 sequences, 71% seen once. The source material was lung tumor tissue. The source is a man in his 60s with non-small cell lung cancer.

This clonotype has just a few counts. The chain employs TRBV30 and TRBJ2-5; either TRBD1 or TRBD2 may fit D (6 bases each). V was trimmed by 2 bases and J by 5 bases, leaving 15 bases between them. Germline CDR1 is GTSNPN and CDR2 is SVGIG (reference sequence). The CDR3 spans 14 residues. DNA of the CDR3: TGTGCCTGGAGTTTGGGGGGCGCGGATGAGACCCAGTACTTC. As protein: CAWSLGGADETQYF.

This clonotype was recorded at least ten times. CDR3 residues: CSVQMDSTLGELFF. CDR3 bases: TGCAGCGTCCAGATGGACAGTACTTTGGGGGAGCTGTTTTTT. The gene calls are TRBV29-1 and TRBJ2-2; D may be TRBD1 (6 bases). The CDR3 is 14 residues long. Germline CDR1 SQVTM, CDR2 ANQGSEA. The germline V and J ends were trimmed by 6 bases and 8 bases, with 19 bases remaining between them.

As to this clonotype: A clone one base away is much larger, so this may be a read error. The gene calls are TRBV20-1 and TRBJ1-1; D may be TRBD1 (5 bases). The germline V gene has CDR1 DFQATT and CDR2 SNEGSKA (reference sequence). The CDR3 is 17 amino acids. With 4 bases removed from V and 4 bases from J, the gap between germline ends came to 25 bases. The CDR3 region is CSAINRDGEGVFTEAFF. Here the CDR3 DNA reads TGCAGTGCTATAAACCGGGACGGGGAAGGGGTTTTCACTGAAGCTTTCTTT.

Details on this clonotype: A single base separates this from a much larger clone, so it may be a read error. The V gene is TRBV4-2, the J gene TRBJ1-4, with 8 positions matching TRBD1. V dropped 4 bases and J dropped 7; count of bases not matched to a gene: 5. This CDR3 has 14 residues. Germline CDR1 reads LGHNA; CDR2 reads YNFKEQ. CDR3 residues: CASSLQGASEKLFF. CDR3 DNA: TGTGCCAGCAGCCTCCAGGGGGCGAGTGAAAAACTGTTTTTT.

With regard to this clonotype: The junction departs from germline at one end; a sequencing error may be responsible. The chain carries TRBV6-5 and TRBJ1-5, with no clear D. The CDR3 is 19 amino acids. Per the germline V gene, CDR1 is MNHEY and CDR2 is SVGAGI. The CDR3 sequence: CASITSAVSINGSIQPQHF. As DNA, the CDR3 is TGTGCCAGCATCACCAGCGCAGTGTCGATTAATGGCAGCATTCAGCCCCAGCATTTT.

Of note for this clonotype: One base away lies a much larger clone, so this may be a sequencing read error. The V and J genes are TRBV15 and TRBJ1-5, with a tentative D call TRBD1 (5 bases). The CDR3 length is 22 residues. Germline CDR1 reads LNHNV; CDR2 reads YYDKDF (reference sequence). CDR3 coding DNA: TGTACCACCAGCAGAGATCTGAGCAGGGTAGGGACTAGTTCCAGTAGCAATCAGCCCCAGCATTTT. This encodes CTTSRDLSRVGTSSSSNQPQHF. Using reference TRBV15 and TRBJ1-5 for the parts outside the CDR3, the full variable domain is DAMVIQNPRYQVTQFGKPVTLSCSQTLNHNVMYWYQQKSSQAPKLLFHYYDKDFNNEADTPDNFQSRRPNTSFCFLDIRSPGLGDTAMYLCTTSRDLSRVGTSSSSNQPQHFGDGTRLSIL.

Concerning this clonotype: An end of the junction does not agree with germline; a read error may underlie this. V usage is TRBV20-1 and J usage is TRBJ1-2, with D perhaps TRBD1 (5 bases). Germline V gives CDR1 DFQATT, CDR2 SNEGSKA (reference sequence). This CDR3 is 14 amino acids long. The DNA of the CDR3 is TGCAGTACTAGAGGCCGAGACAGAGGGTATGGATACACCTTC. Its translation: CSTRGRDRGYGYTF.

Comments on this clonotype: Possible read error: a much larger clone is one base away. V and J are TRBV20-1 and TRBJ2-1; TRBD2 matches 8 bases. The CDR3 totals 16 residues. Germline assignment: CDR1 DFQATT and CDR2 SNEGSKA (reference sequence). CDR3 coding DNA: TGCATTGCGCCCCCCGAGGCACTAGCGGCCTACAATGAGCAGTTCTTC. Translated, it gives CIAPPEALAAYNEQFF.

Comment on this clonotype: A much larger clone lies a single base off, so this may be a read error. CDR3 DNA sequence: TGTGCCAGCACCTCGAGTTACACTGAAGCTTTCTTT. This gives the protein CASTSSYTEAFF. This chain links TRBV6-2 or TRBV6-3 with TRBJ1-1; D gene unclear. Trimming removed 7 bases from V and 3 bases from J, with 9 bases in between. Germline CDR1 is MNHEY and CDR2 is SVGEGT. This CDR3 region has 12 residues.

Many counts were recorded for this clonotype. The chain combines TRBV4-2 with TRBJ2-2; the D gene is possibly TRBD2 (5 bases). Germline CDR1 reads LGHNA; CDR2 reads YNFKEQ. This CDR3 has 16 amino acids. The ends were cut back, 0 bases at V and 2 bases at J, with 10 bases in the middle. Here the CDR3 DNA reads TGTGCCAGCAGCCAAGATCTGAGGGCCAACACCGGGGAGCTGTTTTTT. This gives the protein CASSQDLRANTGELFF.

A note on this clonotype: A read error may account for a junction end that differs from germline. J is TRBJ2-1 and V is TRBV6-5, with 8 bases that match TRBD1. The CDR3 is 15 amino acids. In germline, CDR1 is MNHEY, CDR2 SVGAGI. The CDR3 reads CASSYFPGQDYEQFF. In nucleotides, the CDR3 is TGTGCCAGCAGCTACTTTCCGGGACAGGACTATGAGCAATTCTTC.

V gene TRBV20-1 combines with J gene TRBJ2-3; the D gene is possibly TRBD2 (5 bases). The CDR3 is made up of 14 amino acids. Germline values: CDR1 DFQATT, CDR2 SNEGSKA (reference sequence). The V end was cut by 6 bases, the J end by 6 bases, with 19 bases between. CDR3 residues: CSAKAGLKTDTQYF. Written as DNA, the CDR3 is TGCAGTGCAAAGGCGGGCTTGAAGACGGATACGCAGTATTTT.

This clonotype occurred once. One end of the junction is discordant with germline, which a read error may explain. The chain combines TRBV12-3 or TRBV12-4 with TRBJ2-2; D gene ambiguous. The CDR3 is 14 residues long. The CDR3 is CVSSFARNTGELFF. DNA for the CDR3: TGTGTCAGCAGTTTCGCACGGAACACCGGGGAGCTGTTTTTT.

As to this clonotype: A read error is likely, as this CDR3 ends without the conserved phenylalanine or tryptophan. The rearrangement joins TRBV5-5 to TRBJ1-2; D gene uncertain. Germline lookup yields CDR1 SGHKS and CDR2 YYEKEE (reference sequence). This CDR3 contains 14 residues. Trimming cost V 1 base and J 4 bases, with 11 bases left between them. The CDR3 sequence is CASSLRETSYGYTL. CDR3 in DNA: TGTGCCAGCAGCTTGAGAGAGACAAGCTATGGCTACACCCTC.

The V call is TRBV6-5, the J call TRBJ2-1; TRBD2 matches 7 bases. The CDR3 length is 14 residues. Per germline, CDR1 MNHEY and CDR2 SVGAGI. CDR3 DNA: TGTAGCAGCAGTTACAGGACTAGACCAAATGAGCAGTTCTTC. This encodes CSSSYRTRPNEQFF.

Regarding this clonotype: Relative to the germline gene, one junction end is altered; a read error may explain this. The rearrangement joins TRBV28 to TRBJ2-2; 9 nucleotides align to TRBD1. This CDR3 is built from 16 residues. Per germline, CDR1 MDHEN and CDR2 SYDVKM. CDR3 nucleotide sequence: TGTGCCCGCAGTTACAGTACCGGGACAGGGACCGTGATGCTGTTTTTT. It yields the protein CARSYSTGTGTVMLFF.